This TCR beta chain was identified in a study of blood T cell repertoires in COVID-19. At least ten counts were recorded for this clone. Measured with immunoSEQ multiplex PCR; TCRdb has only the in-frame clones, and not every one. The repertoire holds tens of thousands of clones, with about 88% as singletons. Germline assignment: CDR1 SGDLS and CDR2 YYNGEE. This CDR3 has 15 residues. The V gene end was trimmed by 0 bases and the J gene end by 4 bases; junction bases not matched to a gene: 6. The chain joins TRBV9 to TRBJ2-7, with TRBD2 matching over 8 bases. This receptor was identified in a woman older than 75 with active COVID-19. Sequenced: peripheral blood. The CDR3 DNA is TGTGCCAGCAGCGTAGTTCAGCGGGAGTTTTACGAGCAGTACTTC. Protein: CASSVVQREFYEQYF.